The entry below gives a single T cell receptor beta chain sequence along with its context. This entry belongs to a study of blood T cells in healthy people across ages. The CDR3 loop spans 13 amino acids. Trimming pared 5 bases from V and 9 bases from J, leaving 11 bases between. Germline CDR1 is SSHAT and CDR2 is FNYEAQ (reference sequence). There were healthy Caucasian individuals from Russia, aged roughly 6 to 100, serving as donors. For the second PCR, which ran for about 6 to 11 cycles, a sample-barcoded 5' primer and a J-beta primer mix were used. Every individual sample yielded 3 million or more paired-end reads (each containing CDR3). TCRdb passed the 5' RACE reads through MiXCR, listing each CDR3 protein once. The table shows fewer than 700,000 distinct CDR3 sequences, with around 41% occurring only once.

Input material: blood. This TCR came from a man older than 75 in good health. V is TRBV7-7 and J is TRBJ1-6; D not certain. The CDR3 sequence: CASSQGKLSPLHF. The CDR3 nucleotides are TGTGCCAGCAGCCAAGGGAAACTTTCACCCCTCCACTTT.